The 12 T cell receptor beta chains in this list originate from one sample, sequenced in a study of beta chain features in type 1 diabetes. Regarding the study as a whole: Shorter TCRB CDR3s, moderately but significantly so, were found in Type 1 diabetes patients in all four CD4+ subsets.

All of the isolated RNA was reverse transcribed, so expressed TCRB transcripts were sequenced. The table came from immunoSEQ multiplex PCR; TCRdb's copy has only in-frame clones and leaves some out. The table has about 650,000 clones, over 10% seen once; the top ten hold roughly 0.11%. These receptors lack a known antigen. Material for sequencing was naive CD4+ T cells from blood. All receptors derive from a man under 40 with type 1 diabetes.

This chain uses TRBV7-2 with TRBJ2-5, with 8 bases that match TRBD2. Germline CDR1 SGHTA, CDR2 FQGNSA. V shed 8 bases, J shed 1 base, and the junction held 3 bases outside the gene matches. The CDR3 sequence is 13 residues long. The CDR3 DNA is TGTGCCAGCCAGCGGGGGTTCCAAGAGACCCAGTACTTC. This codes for CASQRGFQETQYF.

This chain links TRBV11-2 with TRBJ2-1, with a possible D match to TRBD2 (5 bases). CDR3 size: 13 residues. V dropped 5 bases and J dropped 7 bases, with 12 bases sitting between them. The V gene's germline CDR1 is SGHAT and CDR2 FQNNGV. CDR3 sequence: CASSGIRGNEQFF. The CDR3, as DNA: TGTGCCAGCAGCGGAATACGGGGTAATGAGCAGTTCTTC.

CDR3 loop: CASRLEGVNTEAFF. The CDR3 DNA sequence: TGTGCCAGCAGATTGGAGGGGGTCAACACTGAAGCTTTCTTT. The V call is TRBV7-9, the J call TRBJ1-1, with D perhaps TRBD1 (6 bases). Trimming took 6 bases from V and 2 from J, leaving 13 bases between them. This CDR3 contains 14 residues. Germline V gives CDR1 SEHNR, CDR2 FQNEAQ (reference sequence).

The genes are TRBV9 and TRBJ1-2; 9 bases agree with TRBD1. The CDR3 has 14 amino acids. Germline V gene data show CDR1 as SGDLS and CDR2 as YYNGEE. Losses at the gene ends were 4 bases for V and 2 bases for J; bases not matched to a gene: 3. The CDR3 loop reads CASSPGTGNYGYTF. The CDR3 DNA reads TGTGCCAGCAGCCCAGGGACAGGGAACTATGGCTACACCTTC.

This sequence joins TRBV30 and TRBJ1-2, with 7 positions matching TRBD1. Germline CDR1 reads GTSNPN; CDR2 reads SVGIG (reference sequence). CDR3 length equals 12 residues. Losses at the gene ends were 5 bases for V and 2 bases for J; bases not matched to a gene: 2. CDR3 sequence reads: CAWGGQNYGYTF. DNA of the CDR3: TGTGCCTGGGGGGGACAGAACTATGGCTACACCTTC. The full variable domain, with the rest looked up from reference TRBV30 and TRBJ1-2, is SQTIHQWPATLVQPVGSPLSLECTVEGTSNPNLYWYRQAAGRGLQLLFYSVGIGQISSEVPQNLSASRPQDRQFILSSKKLLLSDSGFYLCAWGGQNYGYTFGSGTRLTVV.

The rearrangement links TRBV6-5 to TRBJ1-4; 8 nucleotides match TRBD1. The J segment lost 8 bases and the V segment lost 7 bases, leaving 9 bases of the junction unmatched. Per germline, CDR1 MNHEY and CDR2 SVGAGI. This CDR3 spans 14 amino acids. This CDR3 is CASTTGTGGEKLFF. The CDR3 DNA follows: TGTGCCAGCACCACGGGTACAGGGGGAGAAAAACTGTTTTTT.

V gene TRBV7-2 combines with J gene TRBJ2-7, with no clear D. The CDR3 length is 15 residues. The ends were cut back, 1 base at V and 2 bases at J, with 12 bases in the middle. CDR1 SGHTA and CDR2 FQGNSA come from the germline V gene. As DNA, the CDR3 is TGTGCCAGCAGCTTAGGTTCGGGCGGAACCTACGAGCAGTACTTC. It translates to CASSLGSGGTYEQYF.

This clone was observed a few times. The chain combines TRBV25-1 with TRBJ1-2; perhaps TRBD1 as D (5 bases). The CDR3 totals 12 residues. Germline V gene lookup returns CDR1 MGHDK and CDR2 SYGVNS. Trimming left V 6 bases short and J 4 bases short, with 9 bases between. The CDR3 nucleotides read TGTGCCAGCAGCGGGGGACTCTATGGCTACACCTTC. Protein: CASSGGLYGYTF.

The CDR3 nucleotides are TGCGCCAGCAGCCAAGAGGGGGGCCGGGTGACAGATACGCAGTATTTT. Amino acids: CASSQEGGRVTDTQYF. V is TRBV4-1 and J is TRBJ2-3; D may match TRBD1 or TRBD2 (6 bases each). Trimming shortened V by 0 bases and J by 3 bases, and 13 bases separated the two germline ends. Germline assignment: CDR1 MGHRA and CDR2 YSYEKL. CDR3 size: 16 residues.

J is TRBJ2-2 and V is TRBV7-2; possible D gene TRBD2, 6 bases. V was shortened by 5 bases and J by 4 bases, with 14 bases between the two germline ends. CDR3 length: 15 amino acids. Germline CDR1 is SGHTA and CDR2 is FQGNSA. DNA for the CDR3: TGTGCCAGCAGCCCCCGGGGGAACCCCACCGGGGAGCTGTTTTTT. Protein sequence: CASSPRGNPTGELFF.

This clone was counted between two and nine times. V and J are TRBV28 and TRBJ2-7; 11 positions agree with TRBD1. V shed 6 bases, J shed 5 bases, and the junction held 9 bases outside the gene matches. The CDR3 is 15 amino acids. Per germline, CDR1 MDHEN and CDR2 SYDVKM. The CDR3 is CASSPGQGARHEQYF. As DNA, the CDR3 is TGTGCCAGCAGCCCCGGACAGGGGGCGAGGCACGAGCAGTACTTC. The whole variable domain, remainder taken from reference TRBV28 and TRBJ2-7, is DVKVTQSSRYLVKRTGEKVFLECVQDMDHENMFWYRQDPGLGLRLIYFSYDVKMKEKGDIPEGYSVSREKKERFSLILESASTNQTSMYLCASSPGQGARHEQYFGPGTRLTVT.

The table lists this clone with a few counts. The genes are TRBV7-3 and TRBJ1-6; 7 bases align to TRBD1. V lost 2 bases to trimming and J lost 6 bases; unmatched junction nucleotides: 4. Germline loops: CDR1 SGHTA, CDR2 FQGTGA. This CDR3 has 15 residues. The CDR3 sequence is CASSLGTVPNSPLHF. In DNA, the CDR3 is TGTGCCAGCAGCTTAGGGACAGTGCCTAATTCACCCCTCCACTTT.